The entry below gives a single T cell receptor beta chain sequence along with its context. Its cognate antigen is unknown. Produced via immunoSEQ multiplex PCR; TCRdb's table is partial and in-frame only. Of 70,000 to 75,000 clones listed, roughly 80% are singletons. These data belong to a study of vaccination effects on CD4 cells after COVID-19. CDR3 length: 16 residues. The J segment lost 4 bases and the V segment lost 1 base, leaving 7 bases of the junction unmatched. CDR1 and CDR2 from the germline V gene are MGHRA and YSYEKL. Culture proceeded for more than 8 days, and CD4+ T cells were then isolated.

The chain has TRBV4-1 and TRBJ2-3; 8 bases are a match to TRBD2. The sequenced sample was CD4+ T cells from PBMCs cultured without peptide, obtained before COVID-19 vaccination. The clonotype comes from a human donor who received a COVID-19 vaccine. This chain's CDR3 is CASSQGGRGGADTQYF. Here the CDR3 DNA reads TGCGCCAGCAGCCAAGGTGGTCGGGGGGGCGCAGATACGCAGTATTTT.